The clone carrying this TCR beta chain was detected ten times or more. Its antigen is unknown. This entry comes from a study of Graves' ophthalmopathy and Graves' hyperthyroidism. Overall study results and limits: Blood also harbored most expanded thyroid clonotypes above 0.001 frequency.

Amplification of TCR beta CDR3 regions used RNA transcripts. Second-round multiplex PCR followed a first-round RT-PCR using HTBI primers. In TCRdb, the multiplex PCR reads were re-called with MiXCR into one record per CDR3 protein. In the table there are roughly 480,000 distinct CDR3 sequences, under 15% of which are singletons. V gave up 7 bases and J gave up 7 bases; unmatched junction bases: 5. Per germline, CDR1 MNHNS and CDR2 SASEGT. The CDR3 has 14 amino acids. The chain is built from TRBV6-1 and TRBJ1-5; 12 bases line up with TRBD1. Sequencing was carried out using blood. The TCR sequence derives from a woman aged 25 to 39 with Graves' ophthalmopathy. The DNA of the CDR3 is TGTGCCAGCATGGGACAGGGGGCAGGGCAGCCCCAGCATTTT. This gives the protein CASMGQGAGQPQHF.